What follows is one T cell receptor (beta chain) and its context. It has no known antigen specificity. A much larger clonotype is one base distant, so this may be a read error. In the ophthalmopathy patients, disease was moderately to severely active, with a Clinical Activity Score of 3 or more, a NOSPECS grade of 4 or more, and a duration of less than 3 months. Exclusion was applied to patients with uncontrolled infections, other autoimmune diseases, pregnancy or lactation. Diagnoses relied on clinical symptoms, serum thyroxine and TRAb, thyroid ultrasound and orbital computed tomography. Ficoll-Paque density gradient centrifugation was used to isolate PBMCs from approximately 10 ml of fresh peripheral blood. Total RNA was extracted using Trizol reagent, and RNA quality was assessed on an Agilent 2100 Bioanalyzer. The TCR beta CDR3 regions were amplified from RNA transcripts. The TCR CDR3 was subjected to a first round of RT-PCR using the HTBI primer set and the Qiagen OneStep RT-PCR kit. A second multiplex PCR round built the libraries, followed by size selection and purification. Libraries were sequenced paired-end with 100 bp reads on an Illumina HiSeq2000. The study's processing was this. Raw data were processed with SOAPnuke, discarding reads with adapters, uncalled bases, mean Phred below 15, or no exact constant-primer or identifier match. High-quality paired reads were merged with COPE v1.2.5, and unique nucleotide sequences were defined as clonotypes. Clonotypes were aligned to IMGT TRBV, TRBD and TRBJ reference segments using MiTCR v1.1. Analysis was restricted to V-J combinations with a frequency above 0.0001, which covered roughly 99% of repertoires. A TCS score was defined as the ratio of F50 (clonal expansion) to E x V (chaos), with BLOSUM62-based TCRdist applied between CDR3 peptides within each V-J. Welch's t-statistics and random forest reduced fewer than 550 V-J features to 10 to 15, which were used in a naive Bayes classifier (R e1071). Using fastp at Q25 and MiXCR, TCRdb reprocessed the public reads and kept productive beta chains. Every distinct CDR3 protein forms one entry, paired with its most common genes and DNA. TCRdb, not the authors, supplied the V and J calls. This sample is represented by 400,000 to 600,000 distinct CDR3 sequences; around 16% of them were singletons. The top ten clones comprise about 29% of the sample.

The data were obtained in a study of T cells in Graves' hyperthyroidism and ophthalmopathy (dated by TCRdb to the late 2010s). General notes on the study: Peripheral blood was collected at initial diagnosis, before any treatment. A discovery cohort of approximately 100 patients, 43 with Graves' ophthalmopathy and about 60 with stable Graves' hyperthyroidism, was used to find distinguishing TCR V-J signatures. Whether ophthalmopathy could be predicted prospectively was tested in an independent validation cohort made up of some 20 hyperthyroidism patients plus 17 patients who later progressed to ophthalmopathy. The 75 to 100 discovery patients were randomly divided into training and test sets at a 7:3 ratio. The study also compared thyroid tissue and blood T-cell repertoires from roughly six Graves' hyperthyroidism patients. Once sampling was done, hyperthyroidism patients were given methimazole at a starting dose of 30 mg daily, whereas ophthalmopathy patients were given high-dose intravenous methylprednisolone. TCR Vbeta CDR3 sequencing of approximately 140 peripheral blood samples (roughly 43 ophthalmopathy, 75 hyperthyroidism and 17 progressor patients) is reported in the paper.

Findings and caveats that apply to the study as a whole: Sample size was not statistically predetermined, and investigators were not blinded to group allocation. A model built on a 13 V-J signature distinguished ophthalmopathy from stable hyperthyroidism, reaching around 88% sensitivity and 81.08% specificity in cross-validation and 80%/75% in testing. In validation, the model predicted progression to ophthalmopathy a median of roughly six months before onset, with approximately 70% sensitivity and more than 72% specificity. Most expanded thyroid clonotypes (frequency above 0.001) were also detected in blood, suggesting blood repertoires may reflect thyroid immune responses.

The germline V gene sets CDR1 to SGHRS and CDR2 to YFSETQ. The CDR3 holds 14 amino acids from the cysteine to the phenylalanine. Only the CDR3 DNA is retained, 42 bases long and in frame from the first base. The specimen sequenced was blood. This receptor was obtained from a woman in her 30s with Graves' ophthalmopathy. This sequence uses TRBV5-1 and TRBJ2-2; TRBD2 is possibly the D segment (6 matching bases). For the CDR3, the sequence is CASSGQTNTGGLFF. The DNA is as follows: TGCGCCAGCAGCGGGCAGACGAACACCGGGGGGCTGTTTTTT.